The clone carrying this T cell receptor beta chain was observed a handful of times. The record originates from a study of identical twins. The CDR3 consists of 14 residues. From germline, CDR1 is DFQATT and CDR2 SNEGSKA (reference sequence). Trimming left V 7 bases short and J 1 base short, with 16 bases between. TCRdb reprocessed the 5' RACE reads via MiXCR and lists one record per CDR3 protein. The table has about 690,000 distinct CDR3 sequences, roughly 20% seen once; the top ten hold about 4.3%. The data were also submitted as part of a second study, on T cells expressing NK-cell markers.

This sequence joins TRBV20-1 and TRBJ1-1, with D perhaps matching TRBD1 (6 bases). This TCR was recovered from a woman under 30 in good health. Sequenced material: PBMCs. The CDR3 loop is CSGATGRGNTEAFF. CDR3 nucleotide sequence: TGCAGTGGGGCAACAGGGAGGGGGAACACTGAAGCTTTCTTT.